These 17 T cell receptor beta chains came from one sample sequenced in a study of molecular identifiers for immune sequencing clone quantification. TCRdb recomputed calls from the PCR reads with MiXCR, one row per CDR3 protein. The sample includes some 96,000 distinct CDR3 sequences, around 24% seen only once; the top ten take about 0.99%. Sequencing input: naive CD8+ T cells from blood, with Jurkat cell RNA spiked in. Regarding subset: FACS-sorted CD8+CD4-CCR7+CD45RA+ naive T cells. Receptor source: a human donor in good health. Some libraries in this study had Jurkat cell RNA spiked in.

Ten or more counts support this clonotype. The J gene is TRBJ1-2, the V gene TRBV4-1, with 7 bases fitting TRBD1. The CDR3 runs 15 residues. V was pared by 0 bases and J by 4 bases, with 5 bases of the junction left unmatched. Germline CDR1 MGHRA, CDR2 YSYEKL. The CDR3 region has the DNA TGCGCCAGCAGCCAAGATCCCCAGGGGGGCTATGGCTACACCTTC. The encoded protein is CASSQDPQGGYGYTF.

This clonotype appeared many times. The J gene is TRBJ2-3, the V gene TRBV7-8, with D tentatively TRBD2 (7 bases). The V gene's germline CDR1 is SGHVS and CDR2 FQNEAQ. The CDR3 is made up of 15 amino acids. Trimming took 1 base from V and 4 from J, leaving 12 bases between them. The CDR3 protein is CASSLGGGVSDTQYF. CDR3 nucleotide sequence: TGTGCCAGCAGCTTAGGCGGGGGCGTTTCAGATACGCAGTATTTT.

Of note for this clonotype: A much larger clone differs from this one at a single base, so this may be a read error. The chain recombines TRBV19 with TRBJ2-3; TRBD1 might be the D (6 bases). CDR1 and CDR2 from the germline V gene are LNHDA and SQIVND (reference sequence). The CDR3 sequence is 15 residues long. Trimming cost V 7 bases and J 2 bases, with 16 bases left between them. The CDR3: CASNLVRGYTDTQYF. The CDR3 coding sequence is TGTGCCAGTAACCTGGTAAGGGGGTACACAGATACGCAGTATTTT. The full variable domain, in which reference TRBV19 and TRBJ2-3 provide the parts outside the CDR3, is DGGITQSPKYLFRKEGQNVTLSCEQNLNHDAMYWYRQDPGQGLRLIYYSQIVNDFQKGDIAEGYSVSREKKESFPLTVTSAQKNPTAFYLCASNLVRGYTDTQYFGPGTRLTVL.

This clonotype has a count of ten or more. The rearrangement links TRBV7-9 to TRBJ2-1; 9 bases align to TRBD2. Germline loops: CDR1 SEHNR, CDR2 FQNEAQ (reference sequence). The J segment lost 5 bases and the V segment lost 4 bases, leaving 6 bases of the junction unmatched. The CDR3 runs 15 residues. The CDR3 region is CASSSPGLADNEQFF. CDR3 nucleotide sequence: TGTGCCAGCAGCTCACCGGGACTAGCTGACAATGAGCAGTTCTTC.

V gene TRBV19 combines with J gene TRBJ2-5, with D maybe TRBD2 (5 bases). Trimming removed 7 bases from V and 0 bases from J, with 9 bases in between. The germline CDR1 and CDR2 sequences are LNHDA and SQIVND (reference sequence). The CDR3 has 13 amino acids. In DNA form, the CDR3 reads TGTGCCAGTACCGGACTCAACCAAGAGACCCAGTACTTC. This codes for CASTGLNQETQYF. The full variable domain, in which reference TRBV19 and TRBJ2-5 provide the parts outside the CDR3, is DGGITQSPKYLFRKEGQNVTLSCEQNLNHDAMYWYRQDPGQGLRLIYYSQIVNDFQKGDIAEGYSVSREKKESFPLTVTSAQKNPTAFYLCASTGLNQETQYFGPGTRLLVL.

This clonotype was observed a few times. The rearrangement joins TRBV11-3 to TRBJ2-2; D remains ambiguous. This CDR3 spans 11 amino acids. Germline V gives CDR1 SGHNT, CDR2 YENEEA. V lost 0 bases and J lost 7, with 0 bases in between. CDR3 sequence: CASSLDGELFF. The DNA for the CDR3 is TGTGCCAGCAGCTTAGACGGGGAGCTGTTTTTT.

The chain couples TRBV6-2 or TRBV6-3 to TRBJ2-2; D not resolved. The CDR3 loop spans 15 amino acids. The germline V gene encodes CDR1 MNHEY and CDR2 SVGEGT. The germline V and J ends were trimmed by 5 bases and 3 bases, with 13 bases remaining between them. The CDR3 sequence: CASSPQPADTGELFF. DNA for the CDR3: TGTGCCAGCAGTCCACAACCCGCTGACACCGGGGAGCTGTTTTTT.

Ten or more counts support this clonotype. The chain joins TRBV3-1 to TRBJ2-5; no reliable D call. Germline V gene sequence: CDR1 LGHDT, CDR2 YNNKEL (reference sequence). Trimming removed 1 base at V and 3 bases at J, with 9 bases between. The CDR3 is 14 amino acids. The CDR3 region has the DNA TGTGCCAGCAGCCAAGTCGGTCTGGAAGAGACCCAGTACTTC. Protein sequence: CASSQVGLEETQYF.

This clonotype occurred many times. This chain connects TRBV19 to TRBJ2-6, with TRBD1 matching 9 bases. The CDR3 is 17 residues long. Germline CDR1 LNHDA, CDR2 SQIVND (reference sequence). J was trimmed by 2 bases and V by 6 bases; bases with no gene match: 8. The CDR3: CASSPDRGLAGANVLTF. The CDR3 DNA follows: TGTGCCAGTAGCCCTGACAGGGGGTTAGCTGGGGCCAACGTCCTGACTTTC.

For this clonotype: At one end, the junction sequence differs from germline, possibly due to a read error. The chain recombines TRBV7-9 with TRBJ2-3; TRBD2 matches at 7 bases. In germline, CDR1 is SEHNR, CDR2 FQNEAQ (reference sequence). The CDR3 runs 15 residues. Written as DNA, the CDR3 is TGCGCCAGCAGCCCTGGGACTATTAACACAGATATGCAGTATTTT. Protein sequence: CASSPGTINTDMQYF. The variable domain in full, completed from reference TRBV7-9 and TRBJ2-3, reads DTGVSQNPRHKITKRGQNVTFRCDPISEHNRLYWYRQTLGQGPEFLTYFQNEAQLEKSRLLSDRFSAERPKGSFSTLEIQRTEQGDSAMYLCASSPGTINTDMQYFGPGTRLTVL.

This clonotype has only one observation. The J gene is TRBJ2-5, the V gene TRBV28, with D perhaps TRBD1 (5 bases). Germline V gene data show CDR1 as MDHEN and CDR2 as SYDVKM. Trimming stripped 5 bases from V and 2 bases from J, with 18 bases between. This CDR3 has 16 amino acids. The CDR3 is CASSTSLDSLQETQYF. The CDR3 region has the DNA TGTGCCAGCAGTACTTCCCTTGACAGCTTGCAAGAGACCCAGTACTTC.

This clonotype was observed many times. This chain joins TRBV28 and TRBJ2-7; 9 bases are a match to TRBD1. Germline V CDR1 and CDR2: MDHEN, SYDVKM. This CDR3 has 15 amino acids. Germline trimming cut 6 bases from V and 5 bases from J; bases unmatched to any gene: 11. CDR3 residues: CASSPVGQGYDEQYF. CDR3 coding DNA: TGTGCCAGCAGCCCAGTGGGACAGGGTTACGACGAGCAGTACTTC.

This clonotype was recorded at least ten times. The V gene is TRBV5-5, the J gene TRBJ2-7; a weak D match, TRBD2 (7 bases). Trimming removed 7 bases from V and 5 bases from J, with 16 bases in between. The CDR3 is made up of 13 amino acids. Germline V gives CDR1 SGHKS, CDR2 YYEKEE (reference sequence). CDR3 bases: TGTGCCAGCGAAGGGGGGGATCGTAACGAGCAGTACTTC. It translates to CASEGGDRNEQYF.

In this sample, this clonotype turned up many times. This chain links TRBV6-5 with TRBJ2-7; D is undetermined. The CDR3 extends over 14 amino acids. The germline V gene has CDR1 MNHEY and CDR2 SVGAGI. The V gene lost 2 bases and the J gene lost 4 bases, with 12 bases spanning the gap. CDR3: CASSYRTATYEQYF. In DNA, the CDR3 is TGTGCCAGCAGTTACAGGACGGCGACATACGAGCAGTACTTC.

In the case of this clonotype: One end of the junction is discordant with germline, which a read error may explain. The genes are TRBV29-1 and TRBJ2-3; D may be TRBD2 (5 bases). There are 15 residues in the CDR3. Germline assignment: CDR1 SQVTM and CDR2 ANQGSEA. CDR3 protein: CSVYGDYSSIDTQYF. The CDR3 DNA reads as TGCAGCGTTTACGGTGATTATTCTAGCATAGATACGCAGTATTTT.

This clonotype appeared many times. The J gene is TRBJ2-3, the V gene TRBV12-3 or TRBV12-4; D possibly matches TRBD1 or TRBD2 (6 bases each). CDR3 size: 13 residues. V was trimmed by 10 bases and J by 4 bases, leaving 15 bases between them. The CDR3 loop is CANGVGGADTQYF. The CDR3 nucleotides read TGTGCCAACGGAGTGGGGGGCGCAGATACGCAGTATTTT.

This clonotype has ten or more counts. The chain is built from TRBV29-1 and TRBJ1-4, with D tentatively TRBD1 (5 bases). Trimming removed 6 bases from V and 7 bases from J, with 18 bases in between. Germline V gene lookup returns CDR1 SQVTM and CDR2 ANQGSEA. The CDR3 runs to 14 residues. CDR3 DNA: TGCAGCGTGACCCTTCGGGGGGGAGGTGAAAAACTGTTTTTT. Protein sequence: CSVTLRGGGEKLFF.